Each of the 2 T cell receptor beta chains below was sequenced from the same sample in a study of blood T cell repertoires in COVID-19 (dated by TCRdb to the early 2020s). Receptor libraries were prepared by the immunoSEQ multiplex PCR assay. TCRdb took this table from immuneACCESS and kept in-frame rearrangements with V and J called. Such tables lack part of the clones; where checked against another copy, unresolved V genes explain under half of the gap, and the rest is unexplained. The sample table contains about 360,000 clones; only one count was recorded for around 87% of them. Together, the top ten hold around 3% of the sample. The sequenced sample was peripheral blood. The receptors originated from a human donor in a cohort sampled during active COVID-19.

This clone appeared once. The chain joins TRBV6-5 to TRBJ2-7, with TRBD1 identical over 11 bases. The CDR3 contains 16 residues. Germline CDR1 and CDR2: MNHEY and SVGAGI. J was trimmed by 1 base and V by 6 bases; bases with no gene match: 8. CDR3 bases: TGTGCCAGCAGATACAGGACAGGGGGCGCATCCTACGAGCAGTACTTC. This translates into CASRYRTGGASYEQYF.

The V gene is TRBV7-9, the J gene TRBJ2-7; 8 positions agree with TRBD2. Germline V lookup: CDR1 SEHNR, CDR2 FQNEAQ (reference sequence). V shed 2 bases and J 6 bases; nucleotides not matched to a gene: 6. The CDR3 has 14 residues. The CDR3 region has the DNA TGTGCCAGCAGCTTAAACGGGAGGGCCGGCGAGCAGTACTTC. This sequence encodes CASSLNGRAGEQYF. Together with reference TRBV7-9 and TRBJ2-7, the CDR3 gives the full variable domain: DTGVSQNPRHKITKRGQNVTFRCDPISEHNRLYWYRQTLGQGPEFLTYFQNEAQLEKSRLLSDRFSAERPKGSFSTLEIQRTEQGDSAMYLCASSLNGRAGEQYFGPGTRLTVT.